This T cell receptor beta chain derives from a study of blood T cell repertoires in COVID-19. Across the study: PBMCs, B-cell-depleted T cells, or T cells were the source of the cDNA or gDNA that made up the material.

Germline V gene lookup returns CDR1 SGHNT and CDR2 YYREEE (reference sequence). The CDR3 sequence is 15 residues long. J was trimmed by 4 bases and V by 9 bases; bases with no gene match: 14. Some clones are missing from TCRdb's copy, which holds only in-frame ones; the method was immunoSEQ multiplex PCR. The data contain about 330,000 clones, 85% of them singletons. The clonotype comes from a human donor in a cohort sampled during active COVID-19. The chain employs TRBV5-4 and TRBJ2-5, with 8 bases aligning to TRBD2. Sequenced material: peripheral blood. This CDR3 reads CATLPAGGLRETQYF. The CDR3 DNA sequence: TGTGCCACCCTGCCGGCGGGGGGTTTAAGAGAGACCCAGTACTTC. The full variable domain, rest sourced from reference TRBV5-4 and TRBJ2-5, is ETGVTQSPTHLIKTRGQQVTLRCSSQSGHNTVSWYQQALGQGPQFIFQYYREEENGRGNFPPRFSGLQFPNYSSELNVNALELDDSALYLCATLPAGGLRETQYFGPGTRLLVL.